This T cell receptor beta chain is from a study of breast tumors, draining lymph nodes, adjacent tissues. The V gene's germline CDR1 is LNHDA and CDR2 SQIVND (reference sequence). This CDR3 spans 13 amino acids. Trimming shortened V by 3 bases and J by 6 bases, and 9 bases separated the two germline ends. This clonotype was observed many times. Samples came from axillary lymph nodes draining the breast cancer. TCRdb reprocessed the multiplex PCR reads with MiXCR, giving one entry per CDR3 protein. Among around 130,000 distinct CDR3 sequences listed, 30% to 35% were seen once. This clonotype was sampled from a female donor with breast cancer. Some clones in this sample may be carry-over from other donors' samples. Material: axillary lymph node tissue. This sequence joins TRBV19 and TRBJ1-5; D gene uncertain. In DNA form, the CDR3 reads TGTGCCAGTAGTATCGGATTTGGTCAGCCCCAGCATTTT. Translated, it gives CASSIGFGQPQHF.